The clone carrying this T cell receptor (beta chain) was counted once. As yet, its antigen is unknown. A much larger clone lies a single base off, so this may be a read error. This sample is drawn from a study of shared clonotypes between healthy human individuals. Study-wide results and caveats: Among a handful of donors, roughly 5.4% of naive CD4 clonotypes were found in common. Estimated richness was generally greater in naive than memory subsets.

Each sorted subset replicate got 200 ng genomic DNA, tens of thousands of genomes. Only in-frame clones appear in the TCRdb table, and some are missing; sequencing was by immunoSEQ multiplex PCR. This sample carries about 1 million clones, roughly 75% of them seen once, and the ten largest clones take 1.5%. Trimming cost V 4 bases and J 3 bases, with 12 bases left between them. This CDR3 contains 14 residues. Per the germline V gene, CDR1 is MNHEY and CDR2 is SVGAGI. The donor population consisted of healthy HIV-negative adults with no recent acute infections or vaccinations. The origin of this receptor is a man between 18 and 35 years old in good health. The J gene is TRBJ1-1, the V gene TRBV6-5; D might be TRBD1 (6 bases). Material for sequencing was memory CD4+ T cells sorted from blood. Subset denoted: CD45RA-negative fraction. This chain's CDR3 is CASSLGGGHTEAFF. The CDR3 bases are TGTGCCAGCAGTTTGGGAGGGGGGCACACTGAAGCTTTCTTT.